This T cell receptor beta chain was identified in a study of cytomegalovirus exposure and HLA in healthy donors. Points from the study as a whole: Researchers counted roughly 150 TCR beta chains as cytomegalovirus-associated. Rarity held for most TCR sequences, but there were some public TCRs that occurred in many donors.

The assay was immunoSEQ multiplex PCR, and TCRdb's table has in-frame clones only and misses some. The sample records a few hundred thousand clones, approximately 83% being singletons. Of note for this clone: Its antigen is currently unknown.

The donors were members of the validation cohort, which comprised about 120 subjects and was separate from the first cohort of several hundred subjects. The receptor's source is a woman between 25 and 40 years old in good health and CMV-seropositive. Input material: PBMCs.

The CDR3 nucleotides are TGTGCCAGCAGTGTTCAACCTAACACTGAAGCTTTCTTT. The encoded protein is CASSVQPNTEAFF. V is TRBV2 and J is TRBJ1-1, with unresolved D. The CDR3 has 13 amino acids. Germline CDR1 and CDR2: SNHLY and FYNNEI. V lost 4 bases and J lost 2, with 8 bases in between.